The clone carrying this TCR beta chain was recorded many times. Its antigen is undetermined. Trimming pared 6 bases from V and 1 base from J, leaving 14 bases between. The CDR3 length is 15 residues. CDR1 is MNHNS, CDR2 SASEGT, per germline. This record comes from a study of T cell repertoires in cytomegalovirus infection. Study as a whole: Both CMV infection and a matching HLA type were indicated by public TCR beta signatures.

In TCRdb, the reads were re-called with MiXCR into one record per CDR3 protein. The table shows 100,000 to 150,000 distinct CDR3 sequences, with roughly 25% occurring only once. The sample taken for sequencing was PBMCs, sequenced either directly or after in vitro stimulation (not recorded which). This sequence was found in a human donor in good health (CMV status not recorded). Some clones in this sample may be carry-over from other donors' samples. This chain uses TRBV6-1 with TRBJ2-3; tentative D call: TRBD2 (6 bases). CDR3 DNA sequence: TGTGCCAGCAGCTACGGTTCTAGCGGCACAGATACGCAGTATTTT. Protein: CASSYGSSGTDTQYF.